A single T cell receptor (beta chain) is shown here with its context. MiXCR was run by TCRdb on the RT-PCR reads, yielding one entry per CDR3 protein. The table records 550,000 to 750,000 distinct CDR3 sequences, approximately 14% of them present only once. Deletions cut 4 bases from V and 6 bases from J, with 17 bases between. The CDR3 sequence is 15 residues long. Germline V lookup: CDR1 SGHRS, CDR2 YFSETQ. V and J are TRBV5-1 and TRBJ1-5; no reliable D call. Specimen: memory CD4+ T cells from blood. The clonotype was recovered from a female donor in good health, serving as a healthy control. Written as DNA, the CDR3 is TGCGCCAGCAGCCCAGGACCCTTCCGGAGTCAGCCCCAGCATTTT. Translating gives CASSPGPFRSQPQHF.